The 15 T cell receptor beta chains listed next were all sequenced from one sample in a study of beta chain features in type 1 diabetes. Notes on the study in general: Among all four CD4+ subsets, Type 1 diabetes patients had TCRB CDR3s that were moderately but significantly shorter.

Expressed TCRB transcripts were sequenced because the isolated RNA had all been reverse transcribed beforehand. The protocol was immunoSEQ multiplex PCR, while the TCRdb copy is restricted to in-frame clones and leaves out a portion. The data contain approximately 260,000 clones, about a fifth of them seen just once; the ten biggest clones take up 0.028%. These receptors lack a known antigen. Sequencing was performed on naive CD4+ T cells from blood. The receptors come from a woman in her 40s with type 1 diabetes.

This clone was seen only a few times. CDR3 protein: CASSYSGQTQETQYF. CDR3 nucleotide sequence: TGTGCCAGCAGTTACTCTGGTCAGACACAAGAGACCCAGTACTTC. The chain uses TRBV6-5 and TRBJ2-5; no clear D gene. The CDR3 runs to 15 residues. V was clipped by 0 bases and J by 2 bases, with 10 bases between them. Germline CDR1 MNHEY, CDR2 SVGAGI.

CDR3 coding DNA: TGTGCCAGCAGCTTAGCGGGGATTGAGACCCAGTACTTC. It specifies CASSLAGIETQYF. The rearrangement joins TRBV5-4 to TRBJ2-5; 7 nucleotides match TRBD2. There are 13 residues in the CDR3. Germline values: CDR1 SGHNT, CDR2 YYREEE (reference sequence). V was pared by 2 bases and J by 5 bases, with 3 bases of the junction left unmatched. The full variable domain, in which reference TRBV5-4 and TRBJ2-5 provide the parts outside the CDR3, is ETGVTQSPTHLIKTRGQQVTLRCSSQSGHNTVSWYQQALGQGPQFIFQYYREEENGRGNFPPRFSGLQFPNYSSELNVNALELDDSALYLCASSLAGIETQYFGPGTRLLVL.

V gene TRBV6-1 combines with J gene TRBJ1-1, with a weak D call TRBD1 (5 bases). The germline V and J ends were trimmed by 6 bases and 6 bases, with 14 bases remaining between them. Germline CDR1 is MNHNS and CDR2 is SASEGT. The CDR3 has 13 amino acids. The DNA of the CDR3 is TGTGCCAGCAGCGTTGACAGAGTATCTGAAGCTTTCTTT. Translation gives CASSVDRVSEAFF.

This chain links TRBV27 with TRBJ1-2; no firm D call. The CDR3 consists of 13 residues. V gave up 5 bases and J gave up 5 bases, with 12 bases separating them. Looked up from germline, CDR1 is MNHEY and CDR2 is SMNVEV (reference sequence). CDR3: CASSTRGGYGYTF. CDR3 bases: TGTGCCAGCAGTACGCGGGGAGGATATGGCTACACCTTC.

The chain carries TRBV29-1 and TRBJ1-2; TRBD1 is a possible D gene (5 bases). The germline V and J ends were trimmed by 3 bases and 0 bases, with 8 bases remaining between them. Germline CDR1 is SQVTM and CDR2 is ANQGSEA. The CDR3 spans 13 residues. The CDR3 sequence: CSVETATNYGYTF. CDR3 sequence (DNA): TGCAGCGTTGAGACAGCTACTAACTATGGCTACACCTTC.

In DNA form, the CDR3 reads TGTGCCAGCAGCTTAGCGGCCCGCACTGAAGCTTTCTTT. This codes for CASSLAARTEAFF. V gene TRBV7-9 combines with J gene TRBJ1-1, with no clear D. The V end was cut by 0 bases, the J end by 4 bases, with 6 bases between. CDR1 is SEHNR and CDR2 is FQNEAQ in the germline V gene (reference sequence). This CDR3 region has 13 residues.

This clone has just one count. The chain carries TRBV4-1 and TRBJ1-5; unclear D gene. V was pared by 0 bases and J by 4 bases, with 10 bases between. This CDR3 has 15 residues. The germline CDR1 and CDR2 sequences are MGHRA and YSYEKL. The CDR3 is CASSQDWLTNQPQHF. As DNA, the CDR3 is TGCGCCAGCAGCCAAGATTGGCTGACTAATCAGCCCCAGCATTTT.

J is TRBJ2-7 and V is TRBV7-2; D is perhaps TRBD1 (7 bases). V was cut by 8 bases and J by 0 bases, with 17 bases left in between. Germline V gene data show CDR1 as SGHTA and CDR2 as FQGNSA. The CDR3 sequence is 15 residues long. DNA for the CDR3: TGTGCCAGCCGTCCAGGGGGAGGTGGCTCCTACGAGCAGTACTTC. Its protein product is CASRPGGGGSYEQYF. Full variable domain (rest looked up from reference TRBV7-2 and TRBJ2-7): GAGVSQSPSNKVTEKGKDVELRCDPISGHTALYWYRQSLGQGLEFLIYFQGNSAPDKSGLPSDRFSAERTGGSVSTLTIQRTQQEDSAVYLCASRPGGGGSYEQYFGPGTRLTVT.

The CDR3 nucleotides are TGTGCCAGCAGCTTTTCAAGGGGTTCTGGGGCCAACGTCCTGACTTTC. The encoded protein is CASSFSRGSGANVLTF. V is TRBV7-3 and J is TRBJ2-6; possibly TRBD1 for D (5 bases). CDR1 and CDR2 (germline): SGHTA, FQGTGA. V shed 3 bases and J shed 1 base, with 10 bases lying between them. This CDR3 spans 16 amino acids.

The rearrangement joins TRBV29-1 to TRBJ2-6; D is undetermined. The CDR3 has 14 residues. The germline V gene has CDR1 SQVTM and CDR2 ANQGSEA. Trimming removed 2 bases from V and 4 bases from J, with 9 bases in between. Here the CDR3 DNA reads TGCAGCGTTGAAACCCAGGCCGGGGCCAACGTCCTGACTTTC. Encoded protein: CSVETQAGANVLTF.

The chain links TRBV29-1 to TRBJ2-1; possibly TRBD2 for D (6 bases). The CDR3 runs 12 residues. V shed 6 bases and J shed 15 bases, with 21 bases lying between them. Per the germline V gene, CDR1 is SQVTM and CDR2 is ANQGSEA. CDR3 DNA sequence: TGCAGCGTCGAAATGGGGGGAACCCTTCTGTTCTTC. This translates into CSVEMGGTLLFF.

The rearrangement links TRBV7-9 to TRBJ2-7; D unclear. This CDR3 has 13 residues. The V end lost 5 bases, the J end lost 5 bases, and 13 bases lay between the germline ends. Germline CDR1 reads SEHNR; CDR2 reads FQNEAQ (reference sequence). The CDR3 region is CASSPIPGDEQYF. In DNA, the CDR3 is TGTGCCAGCAGCCCAATCCCGGGTGACGAGCAGTACTTC.

The rearrangement links TRBV4-2 to TRBJ2-3; 8 nucleotides match TRBD1. CDR1 is LGHNA and CDR2 is YNFKEQ in the germline V gene. This CDR3 has 15 residues. V dropped 0 bases and J dropped 2; count of bases not matched to a gene: 1. The CDR3 DNA follows: TGTGCCAGCAGCCAAGACAGGGGGCCCACAGATACGCAGTATTTT. Its protein is CASSQDRGPTDTQYF.

The V call is TRBV4-3, the J call TRBJ1-1; 9 bases map to TRBD1. V dropped 2 bases and J dropped 3; count of bases not matched to a gene: 7. Germline V gene data show CDR1 as LGHNA and CDR2 as YSLEER. This CDR3 is 16 amino acids long. CDR3 amino acids: CASSQFSQGAYTEAFF. DNA of the CDR3: TGCGCCAGCAGCCAATTTTCACAGGGGGCATACACTGAAGCTTTCTTT.

This clone was seen a handful of times. This chain links TRBV5-6 with TRBJ1-2, with TRBD1 matching 7 bases. Germline V CDR1 and CDR2: SGHDT, YYEEEE. Trimming at V came to 7 bases and at J to 7 bases, leaving 13 bases not matched to a gene. The CDR3 consists of 14 residues. Here the CDR3 DNA reads TGTGCCAGCGCTCCCGGGACAGAACGGGGTGGCTACACCTTC. Residues: CASAPGTERGGYTF. The variable domain in full, completed from reference TRBV5-6 and TRBJ1-2, reads DAGVTQSPTHLIKTRGQQVTLRCSPKSGHDTVSWYQQALGQGPQFIFQYYEEEERQRGNFPDRFSGHQFPNYSSELNVNALLLGDSALYLCASAPGTERGGYTFGSGTRLTVV.